The 9 T cell receptor beta chains below were found in one sample sequenced in a study of regulatory T cells in long-lasting Graves disease. Stated time point: persistent/refractory GD, antithyroid drugs over 5 years with positive TRAb. From RNA extracted from PBMCs, the TCR library was made. Combining iRepertoire HTBI primers with Arm-PCR of CDR3 regions, the authors built TCR beta libraries. TCRdb re-analysed the multiplex PCR reads in MiXCR, keeping a single row per CDR3 protein. This sample has 650,000 to 700,000 distinct CDR3 sequences, with about 30% found just once. The starting material was peripheral blood mononuclear cells (PBMCs), obtained when the disease was refractory, from a patient treated with antithyroid drugs. The receptors come from a female donor with Graves disease.

A few counts support this clonotype. The CDR3 region is CASSLAGNPDTEAFF. The CDR3 DNA reads as TGCGCCAGCAGCTTGGCGGGGAATCCGGACACTGAAGCTTTCTTT. The chain recombines TRBV5-1 with TRBJ1-1; D gene unclear. This CDR3 contains 15 residues. V was shortened by 0 bases and J by 3 bases, with 12 bases between the two germline ends. CDR1 and CDR2 (germline): SGHRS, YFSETQ.

The chain has TRBV29-1 and TRBJ1-4; D is possibly TRBD1 (6 bases). Trimming cost V 6 bases and J 6 bases, with 17 bases left between them. Germline V gene sequence: CDR1 SQVTM, CDR2 ANQGSEA. CDR3 size: 14 residues. CDR3 DNA: TGCAGCGTCATTCTTGGTAGGGGGGATGAAAAACTGTTTTTT. Amino acids: CSVILGRGDEKLFF.

This clonotype has at least ten counts. CDR3 region: CASSYASTSGTETQYF. The CDR3 DNA reads as TGTGCCAGCAGTTACGCTTCGACTAGCGGGACGGAGACCCAGTACTTC. The chain links TRBV6-9 to TRBJ2-5, with 11 bases identical to TRBD2. Germline V gene lookup returns CDR1 MNHGY and CDR2 SVAAGI. With V trimmed by 3 bases and J by 5 bases, 8 bases remained unmatched. There are 16 residues in the CDR3.

The chain combines TRBV6-2 or TRBV6-3 with TRBJ1-6, with D hard to call. Trimming took off 7 bases at V and 9 bases at J, with 19 bases between the two ends. The germline gives CDR1 MNHEY, CDR2 SVGEGT. CDR3 length: 15 residues. The CDR3 region is CASTPLGPSLSPLHF. Written as DNA, the CDR3 is TGTGCCAGCACCCCGCTCGGGCCCAGCCTTTCACCCCTCCACTTT.

The genes are TRBV28 and TRBJ2-1, with 12 positions matching TRBD2. This CDR3 is 14 amino acids long. CDR1 and CDR2 from the germline V gene are MDHEN and SYDVKM. V was clipped by 5 bases and J by 10 bases; unmatched bases: 6. In nucleotides, the CDR3 is TGTGCCAGCAGTGGACTAGCGGGATTAGGGGAGCAGTTCTTC. Translated: CASSGLAGLGEQFF.

The rearrangement links TRBV27 to TRBJ2-7; 7 bases line up with TRBD2. With 3 bases clipped from V and 2 bases from J, the junction kept 10 bases outside the gene matches. Germline V gene lookup returns CDR1 MNHEY and CDR2 SMNVEV (reference sequence). This CDR3 has 16 residues. CDR3 DNA: TGTGCCAGCAGTTTTGGGCTAGCGGAGGTCGCCTACGAGCAGTACTTC. Protein product: CASSFGLAEVAYEQYF.

The chain uses TRBV7-9 and TRBJ1-5, with 11 positions matching TRBD1. Germline V gene data show CDR1 as SEHNR and CDR2 as FQNEAQ (reference sequence). This CDR3 spans 15 amino acids. V trimming: 4 bases; J trimming: 7 bases; junction bases outside the gene matches: 6. CDR3 in DNA: TGTGCCAGCAGCTCGCCGGGACAGGGGGAACAGCCCCAGCATTTT. It yields the protein CASSSPGQGEQPQHF.

The gene calls are TRBV6-1 and TRBJ1-5; a weak D match, TRBD1 (6 bases). Germline CDR1 is MNHNS and CDR2 is SASEGT. The V end lost 7 bases, the J end lost 4 bases, and 11 bases lay between the germline ends. The CDR3 consists of 13 residues. The CDR3 region is CASIGTRNQPQHF. As DNA, the CDR3 is TGTGCCAGCATCGGGACAAGGAATCAGCCCCAGCATTTT.

This clonotype has only a few counts. CDR3 sequence (DNA): TGTGCCACCAGCAGAGATCTGGGCGCCCATCAGCCCCAGCATTTT. Translated, it gives CATSRDLGAHQPQHF. V gene TRBV15 combines with J gene TRBJ1-5; D call uncertain. The germline CDR1 and CDR2 sequences are LNHNV and YYDKDF (reference sequence). The CDR3 runs to 15 residues. The ends were cut back, 0 bases at V and 5 bases at J, with 11 bases in the middle.